These 26 T cell receptor beta chains were sequenced from one sample in a study of blood T cells in healthy people across ages (dated by TCRdb to the mid-2010s). The method was 5' RACE. TCRdb shows the sequencer as Illumina HiSeq 2500. The second PCR ran for about 6 to 11 cycles and used a J-beta primer mix along with a sample-barcoded 5' primer. TCRdb handled the public reads itself, with Q25 trimming in fastp and clone calling in MiXCR, and kept productive beta chains. Each CDR3 protein appears once, grouped with its most common genes and DNA. This sample lists about 510,000 distinct CDR3 sequences; about 28% were detected once. Jointly, the top ten make up approximately 4% of the sample. A further study also used this sample, focusing on T cells of mothers and their children.

Sequencing was carried out using blood. These receptors were obtained from a boy younger than 10 in good health.

This chain uses TRBV5-1 with TRBJ1-1; D may be TRBD1 (6 bases). The CDR3 runs 15 residues. Per germline, CDR1 SGHRS and CDR2 YFSETQ. Trimming stripped 0 bases from V and 0 bases from J, with 9 bases between. The chain's CDR3 is CASSLDGDMNTEAFF. Written as DNA, the CDR3 is TGCGCCAGCAGCTTGGATGGGGACATGAACACTGAAGCTTTCTTT.

The chain employs TRBV30 and TRBJ2-7; 10 bases match TRBD1. Per the germline V gene, CDR1 is GTSNPN and CDR2 is SVGIG (reference sequence). The CDR3 sequence is 13 residues long. V dropped 1 base and J dropped 5; count of bases not matched to a gene: 2. This CDR3 reads CAWSGQGANEQYF. DNA for the CDR3: TGTGCCTGGAGTGGACAGGGGGCCAACGAGCAGTACTTC. The variable domain in full, completed from reference TRBV30 and TRBJ2-7, reads SQTIHQWPATLVQPVGSPLSLECTVEGTSNPNLYWYRQAAGRGLQLLFYSVGIGQISSEVPQNLSASRPQDRQFILSSKKLLLSDSGFYLCAWSGQGANEQYFGPGTRLTVT.

This chain joins TRBV7-9 and TRBJ1-4; no clear D gene. V lost 1 base, J lost 8 bases, and 8 bases lay in between. Germline V CDR1 and CDR2: SEHNR, FQNEAQ (reference sequence). The CDR3 is 13 residues long. The CDR3 DNA reads TGTGCCAGCAGCTTAGTGGGGATCGAAAAACTGTTTTTT. Translating gives CASSLVGIEKLFF.

The chain combines TRBV12-3 or TRBV12-4 with TRBJ1-2; possible D gene TRBD1, 5 bases. The CDR3 extends over 15 amino acids. Between the trimmed V and J ends, which lost 5 bases and 3 bases, there was a span of 16 bases. This CDR3 is CASSPRQRPDYGYTF. Here the CDR3 DNA reads TGTGCCAGCAGTCCCCGACAGCGTCCCGACTATGGCTACACCTTC.

This clonotype has more than one count but fewer than ten. Mismatch with germline at one junction end may stem from a read error. The genes are TRBV5-5 and TRBJ1-1; D is perhaps TRBD1 (5 bases). Germline CDR1 and CDR2: SGHKS and YYEKEE (reference sequence). CDR3 length equals 16 residues. CDR3 amino acids: CASNLAGGVWNTEAFF. For the CDR3, the DNA is TGTGCCAGCAACTTGGCCGGGGGGGTTTGGAACACTGAAGCTTTCTTT.

This rearrangement joins TRBV20-1 to TRBJ2-3, with D hard to call. Germline CDR1 and CDR2: DFQATT and SNEGSKA (reference sequence). This CDR3 comprises 16 residues. V was pared by 3 bases and J by 2 bases, with 18 bases between. CDR3 sequence reads: CSASSRLVKSTDTQYF. CDR3 in DNA: TGCAGTGCTAGCTCAAGGCTGGTTAAATCCACAGATACGCAGTATTTT.

The J gene is TRBJ2-1, the V gene TRBV11-2; D might be TRBD1 or TRBD2, each matching 5 bases. This CDR3 has 15 amino acids. Germline lookup yields CDR1 SGHAT and CDR2 FQNNGV. With 1 base removed from V and 3 bases from J, the gap between germline ends came to 10 bases. CDR3 DNA: TGTGCCAGCAGCTTAGTGGGGGTGGACTACAATGAGCAGTTCTTC. It translates to CASSLVGVDYNEQFF.

The V gene is TRBV6-5, the J gene TRBJ1-4, with a weak D call TRBD1 (5 bases). CDR3 length equals 14 residues. V dropped 8 bases and J dropped 7 bases, with 17 bases sitting between them. The germline CDR1 and CDR2 sequences are MNHEY and SVGAGI. CDR3 sequence (DNA): TGTGCCAGCCGGTGGGGGGGAAGGAGTGAAAAACTGTTTTTT. This translates into CASRWGGRSEKLFF.

The chain carries TRBV9 and TRBJ2-5; D not certain. Trimming stripped 0 bases from V and 1 base from J, with 7 bases between. Looked up from germline, CDR1 is SGDLS and CDR2 is YYNGEE. The CDR3 runs to 14 residues. CDR3 DNA: TGTGCCAGCAGCGTAGGCACCTTCCAAGAGACCCAGTACTTC. It codes for CASSVGTFQETQYF.

The chain recombines TRBV12-3 or TRBV12-4 with TRBJ1-2; 7 bases are a match to TRBD1. V was pared by 4 bases and J by 6 bases, with 5 bases of the junction left unmatched. The CDR3 sequence is 13 residues long. CDR3 region: CASSSGDSDGYTF. For the CDR3, the DNA is TGTGCCAGCAGTTCGGGGGACAGTGATGGCTACACCTTC.

This clonotype was seen more than once but under ten times. V and J are TRBV29-1 and TRBJ2-5, with 11 positions matching TRBD2. V was pared by 7 bases and J by 6 bases, with 10 bases of the junction left unmatched. CDR3 length equals 14 residues. Germline V gene data show CDR1 as SQVTM and CDR2 as ANQGSEA. CDR3 coding DNA: TGCAGCGCCGAACTAGCGGGGGATCTAAAGACCCAGTACTTC. Translation gives CSAELAGDLKTQYF.

The chain couples TRBV13 to TRBJ2-5; D possibly matches TRBD1 or TRBD2 (5 bases each). CDR1 and CDR2 from the germline V gene are PRHDT and FYEKMQ (reference sequence). Trimming removed 4 bases from V and 5 bases from J, with 14 bases in between. The CDR3 has 14 amino acids. The CDR3 DNA follows: TGTGCCAGCAGCTCGACTCGAGGGGTGGAGACCCAGTACTTC. This sequence encodes CASSSTRGVETQYF. Based on the CDR3 plus reference TRBV13 and TRBJ2-5, the full variable domain is AAGVIQSPRHLIKEKRETATLKCYPIPRHDTVYWYQQGPGQDPQFLISFYEKMQSDKGSIPDRFSAQQFSDYHSELNMSSLELGDSALYFCASSSTRGVETQYFGPGTRLLVL.

As DNA, the CDR3 is TGTGCCAGCAGCTATACAGGGTTTCCAGAGACCCAGTACTTC. Its translation: CASSYTGFPETQYF. The rearrangement links TRBV9 to TRBJ2-5, with D possibly being TRBD1 (6 bases). Germline loops: CDR1 SGDLS, CDR2 YYNGEE. Trimming cost V 4 bases and J 4 bases, with 14 bases left between them. The CDR3 spans 14 residues.

The chain uses TRBV30 and TRBJ2-5; maybe TRBD2 (5 bases). CDR1 is GTSNPN and CDR2 is SVGIG in the germline V gene (reference sequence). Trimming took 2 bases from V and 2 from J, leaving 12 bases between them. The CDR3 totals 14 residues. CDR3 DNA: TGTGCCTGGAGTTCCACTAGATTGCAAGAGACCCAGTACTTC. This encodes CAWSSTRLQETQYF.

The rearrangement joins TRBV2 to TRBJ2-1, with TRBD1 identical over 7 bases. Germline-derived CDR1 and CDR2 are SNHLY and FYNNEI. The length of the CDR3 is 14 residues. V gave up 7 bases and J gave up 5 bases; unmatched junction bases: 8. CDR3 in amino acids: CASTRDTGDNEQFF. DNA of the CDR3: TGTGCCAGCACCCGGGACACAGGGGACAATGAGCAGTTCTTC.

CDR3 residues: CASSQDGPLLWREQYF. The CDR3 bases are TGCGCCAGCAGCCAAGACGGGCCACTTCTGTGGCGCGAGCAGTACTTC. This rearrangement joins TRBV4-1 to TRBJ2-7; no clear D gene. The germline gives CDR1 MGHRA, CDR2 YSYEKL. V lost 0 bases and J 6 bases, leaving 18 bases between the germline ends. The CDR3 is 16 residues long.

This clonotype turned up a few times. The rearrangement joins TRBV27 to TRBJ1-1; D is undetermined. V was clipped by 6 bases and J by 1 base, with 15 bases between them. The germline gives CDR1 MNHEY, CDR2 SMNVEV (reference sequence). The length of the CDR3 is 15 residues. The DNA for the CDR3 is TGTGCCAGCAGCCACCAGGTGCGGGGGAACACTGAAGCTTTCTTT. It translates to CASSHQVRGNTEAFF.

This clonotype was seen at least ten times. This chain connects TRBV5-5 to TRBJ2-2; 12 bases map to TRBD2. Trimming at V came to 4 bases and at J to 8 bases, leaving 6 bases not matched to a gene. The CDR3 extends over 15 amino acids. Germline loops: CDR1 SGHKS, CDR2 YYEKEE (reference sequence). The CDR3 sequence: CASSPPSGGAGELFF. In nucleotides, the CDR3 is TGTGCCAGCAGCCCCCCTAGCGGGGGGGCTGGGGAGCTGTTTTTT.

The rearrangement links TRBV7-9 to TRBJ2-3; D possibly corresponds to TRBD2 (6 bases). Germline lookup yields CDR1 SEHNR and CDR2 FQNEAQ (reference sequence). Trimming pared 3 bases from V and 3 bases from J, leaving 13 bases between. This CDR3 comprises 15 residues. CDR3 DNA sequence: TGTGCCAGCAGCTTCGGCGGTGCGGGGACAGATACGCAGTATTTT. The encoded protein is CASSFGGAGTDTQYF.

The J gene is TRBJ2-1, the V gene TRBV6-6; 11 bases agree with TRBD2. This CDR3 spans 14 amino acids. In germline, CDR1 is MNHNY, CDR2 SVGAGI (reference sequence). With 0 bases clipped from V and 14 bases from J, the junction kept 6 bases outside the gene matches. The CDR3 DNA follows: TGTGCCAGCAGTTACTCCGGGACTAGCGGAGTGGAGTTCTTC. Translated, it gives CASSYSGTSGVEFF.

The chain recombines TRBV5-1 with TRBJ1-2; TRBD1 agrees at 7 bases. V lost 5 bases and J lost 4; bases outside the gene matches: 5. Germline V gene sequence: CDR1 SGHRS, CDR2 YFSETQ. The CDR3 is 13 amino acids. For the CDR3, the DNA is TGCGCCAGCAGGGAGGGACAGTCCTATGGCTACACCTTC. Encoded protein: CASREGQSYGYTF.

This chain joins TRBV7-2 and TRBJ2-3, with D possibly called TRBD1 or TRBD2 (6 bases each). Germline CDR1 reads SGHTA; CDR2 reads FQGNSA. The CDR3 extends over 13 amino acids. Between the trimmed V and J ends, which lost 11 bases and 4 bases, there was a span of 16 bases. CDR3: CAPGGRFPDTQYF. The CDR3 DNA reads TGTGCCCCCGGGGGCCGGTTTCCAGATACGCAGTATTTT.

As concerns this clonotype: At one of its ends the junction is not consistent with the germline gene, which may arise from a read error. The chain is built from TRBV20-1 and TRBJ2-7; the match to TRBD1 covers 8 bases. The CDR3 runs 14 residues. Germline CDR1 and CDR2: DFQATT and SNEGSKA (reference sequence). The CDR3 loop reads CSARGQGASHEQYF. Here the CDR3 DNA reads TGCAGTGCTAGAGGCCAGGGGGCCTCCCACGAGCAGTACTTC.

In this sample, this clonotype turned up a few times. V usage is TRBV29-1 and J usage is TRBJ2-7, with 9 bases lining up with TRBD2. Losses at the gene ends were 5 bases for V and 5 bases for J; bases not matched to a gene: 16. Germline V gene sequence: CDR1 SQVTM, CDR2 ANQGSEA. The CDR3 spans 16 residues. The CDR3: CSVLGGLAGGRNEQYF. CDR3 nucleotide sequence: TGCAGCGTTCTTGGGGGACTGGCGGGAGGGCGGAACGAGCAGTACTTC.

This clonotype was found a few times. This chain joins TRBV20-1 and TRBJ2-7; D call uncertain. The CDR3 contains 15 residues. V was cut by 6 bases and J by 0 bases, with 18 bases left in between. CDR1 and CDR2 from the germline V gene are DFQATT and SNEGSKA (reference sequence). CDR3 nucleotide sequence: TGCAGTGCGTCTGGTCGGCTCCCCTTCTCCTACGAGCAGTACTTC. It specifies CSASGRLPFSYEQYF.

The chain links TRBV24-1 to TRBJ2-1, with no clear D. Germline CDR1 KGHDR, CDR2 SFDVKD. V shed 0 bases and J shed 9 bases, with 2 bases lying between them. The CDR3 covers 11 residues. CDR3 protein: CATSDLVEQFF. CDR3 nucleotide sequence: TGTGCCACCAGTGATTTGGTTGAGCAGTTCTTC.